Listed here are 13 T cell receptor beta chains from one sample, sequenced in a study of cytomegalovirus exposure and HLA in healthy donors. PCR employed 60 Vbeta and 13 Jbeta primers. Profiling relied on immunoSEQ multiplex PCR, and the TCRdb table lists in-frame clones only, not all of them. The sample yields 150,000 to 200,000 clones, roughly 77% seen once. The sample was PBMCs. Receptors were obtained from a man in his late teens or twenties in good health and CMV-seropositive.

The V gene is TRBV7-8, the J gene TRBJ2-2; 8 positions match TRBD2. V lost 5 bases to trimming and J lost 2 bases; unmatched junction nucleotides: 13. Germline V gene sequence: CDR1 SGHVS, CDR2 FQNEAQ. The CDR3 loop spans 18 amino acids. The CDR3 DNA follows: TGTGCCAGCAGCACCCTATTATGGGCGGGAGGCAACACCGGGGAGCTGTTTTTT. It specifies CASSTLLWAGGNTGELFF.

V is TRBV5-3 and J is TRBJ2-7; a weak D match, TRBD2 (5 bases). TRBV5-3 is sorted into the ORF group, with uncertain function. The CDR3 extends over 18 amino acids. V lost 0 bases, J lost 5 bases, and 24 bases lay in between. The CDR3 spells CARSLETSAGPRVDEQYV. CDR3 DNA sequence: TGTGCCAGAAGCTTGGAAACCTCGGCGGGCCCTAGGGTAGACGAGCAGTACGTC.

The V and J genes are TRBV6-1 and TRBJ1-2; the match to TRBD1 covers 7 bases. This CDR3 region has 15 residues. With V trimmed by 5 bases and J by 7 bases, 13 bases remained unmatched. Germline V gives CDR1 MNHNS, CDR2 SASEGT. CDR3 region: CASSLTDRPPSGYTF. As DNA, the CDR3 is TGTGCCAGCAGTTTAACGGACAGGCCTCCCTCTGGCTACACCTTC.

The chain recombines TRBV5-1 with TRBJ1-1, with TRBD1 identical over 8 bases. This CDR3 has 12 amino acids. The trim removed 4 bases at V and 8 bases at J, leaving 4 bases unmatched. The V gene's germline CDR1 is SGHRS and CDR2 YFSETQ. CDR3 DNA: TGCGCCAGCAGCCCCCAGGGGGCGGAAGCTTTCTTT. Translation: CASSPQGAEAFF.

V usage is TRBV6-5 and J usage is TRBJ2-1, with 10 nucleotides matching TRBD2. The CDR3 sequence is 15 residues long. The germline gives CDR1 MNHEY, CDR2 SVGAGI. V lost 4 bases, J lost 8 bases, and 8 bases stayed unmatched. CDR3 region: CASSFRTSGEYEQFF. CDR3 coding DNA: TGTGCCAGCAGTTTCCGGACTAGCGGAGAGTATGAGCAGTTCTTC.

The rearrangement joins TRBV4-1 to TRBJ1-5; D remains unclear. This CDR3 contains 15 residues. Trimming cost V 3 bases and J 1 base, with 10 bases left between them. Germline CDR1 and CDR2: MGHRA and YSYEKL. The chain's CDR3 is CASSHREESNQPQHF. DNA for the CDR3: TGCGCCAGCAGCCATCGAGAAGAGAGCAATCAGCCCCAGCATTTT.

V and J are TRBV20-1 and TRBJ1-5; tentative D call: TRBD1 (5 bases). Trimming left V 6 bases short and J 9 bases short, with 12 bases between. The CDR3 is made up of 11 amino acids. The germline gives CDR1 DFQATT, CDR2 SNEGSKA (reference sequence). CDR3 loop: CSAQGFGPQHF. CDR3 sequence (DNA): TGCAGTGCCCAGGGATTCGGGCCCCAGCATTTT.

This chain uses TRBV6-6 with TRBJ1-1, with D perhaps TRBD1 (6 bases). Per the germline V gene, CDR1 is MNHNY and CDR2 is SVGAGI (reference sequence). V dropped 2 bases and J dropped 4 bases, with 11 bases sitting between them. The CDR3 runs 14 residues. CDR3 nucleotide sequence: TGTGCCAGCAGTTACGGCGGACAGTCCACTGAAGCTTTCTTT. Residues: CASSYGGQSTEAFF.

The V call is TRBV5-8, the J call TRBJ1-1, with unresolved D. V was cut by 0 bases and J by 6 bases, with 6 bases left in between. Germline CDR1 and CDR2: SGHTS and YDEGEE. The CDR3 has 12 residues. CDR3 region: CASSLVAAEAFF. The CDR3 nucleotides read TGTGCCAGCAGCTTGGTGGCGGCTGAAGCTTTCTTT.

In this sample, this clone turned up a few times. V gene TRBV6-4 combines with J gene TRBJ1-1, with 9 bases lining up with TRBD1. V lost 8 bases and J lost 3; bases outside the gene matches: 4. Germline V gives CDR1 MRHNA, CDR2 SNTAGT. The CDR3 runs to 13 residues. The CDR3 sequence is CASGRDRDTEAFF. In nucleotides, the CDR3 is TGTGCCAGCGGAAGGGACAGGGACACTGAAGCTTTCTTT.

This clone was picked up one time. The chain couples TRBV7-9 to TRBJ2-5; D unclear. Germline CDR1 reads SEHNR; CDR2 reads FQNEAQ (reference sequence). The CDR3 consists of 11 residues. V dropped 4 bases and J dropped 5 bases, with 5 bases sitting between them. The CDR3 sequence is CASSYGETQYF. The CDR3, as DNA: TGTGCCAGCAGCTACGGGGAGACCCAGTACTTC.

The V call is TRBV5-1, the J call TRBJ1-4; no reliable D call. Germline values: CDR1 SGHRS, CDR2 YFSETQ. Trimming stripped 0 bases from V and 6 bases from J, with 12 bases between. The CDR3 has 15 residues. The chain's CDR3 is CASSLARTADEKLFF. The CDR3 nucleotides are TGCGCCAGCAGCTTGGCTCGGACTGCAGATGAAAAACTGTTTTTT.

CDR3 in DNA: TGTGCCAGTCGCGGGACCCTTAATTCACCCCTCCACTTT. This sequence encodes CASRGTLNSPLHF. V gene TRBV19 combines with J gene TRBJ1-6; D possibly corresponds to TRBD1 (5 bases). CDR1 LNHDA and CDR2 SQIVND come from the germline V gene (reference sequence). The CDR3 has 13 residues. Between the trimmed V and J ends, which lost 8 bases and 6 bases, there was a span of 11 bases.